This T cell receptor beta chain came from a study of shared clonotypes between healthy human individuals. As for the study in general: The people who gave samples were a couple of women and a few men aged 18 to 49.

The assay was immunoSEQ multiplex PCR, and TCRdb's table has in-frame clones only and misses some. Here the sample spans 730,000 or so clones, about three quarters being singletons. CDR3 length: 14 amino acids. Germline V gene sequence: CDR1 SNHLY, CDR2 FYNNEI. The germline V and J ends were trimmed by 6 bases and 3 bases, with 15 bases remaining between them. The TCR originated in a woman aged 25 to 39 in good health. The rearrangement joins TRBV2 to TRBJ2-7; no firm D call. The sequenced sample was memory CD4+ T cells sorted from blood. Subset here: CD45RA-negative fraction. The DNA of the CDR3 is TGTGCCAGCAGCGGGCCCCTGAGCATCTACGAGCAGTACTTC. It is translated as CASSGPLSIYEQYF.